The following is a T cell receptor (beta chain) sequence with its context. Antigen unknown. This CDR3 spans 14 amino acids. CDR1 is MNHNS and CDR2 is SASEGT in the germline V gene. V was pared by 2 bases and J by 6 bases, with 12 bases between. Culturing for nine to ten days preceded CD4+ T cell isolation. Cultures received IL-2 medium that replaced half the medium on days 3 and 7. The assay was immunoSEQ multiplex PCR, and TCRdb's table has in-frame clones only and misses some. The sample gives about 76,000 clones, over 60% of which show up once; around 2.1% is in the top ten. The sample belongs to a study of vaccination effects on CD4 cells after COVID-19. Overall study: Participants each got two BNT162b2 or mRNA-1273 vaccine doses.

The study's findings and limits: Marked clonal contraction was seen in infection- and vaccine-induced clones late after vaccination.

This TCR was sampled from a human donor who received a COVID-19 vaccine. The chain employs TRBV6-1 and TRBJ2-3; unclear D gene. Sequenced material: CD4+ T cells from PBMCs cultured without peptide, taken before COVID-19 vaccination. CDR3 in DNA: TGTGCCAGCAGTGAAAGTTGGCTCCGGGATACGCAGTATTTT. The encoded protein is CASSESWLRDTQYF.